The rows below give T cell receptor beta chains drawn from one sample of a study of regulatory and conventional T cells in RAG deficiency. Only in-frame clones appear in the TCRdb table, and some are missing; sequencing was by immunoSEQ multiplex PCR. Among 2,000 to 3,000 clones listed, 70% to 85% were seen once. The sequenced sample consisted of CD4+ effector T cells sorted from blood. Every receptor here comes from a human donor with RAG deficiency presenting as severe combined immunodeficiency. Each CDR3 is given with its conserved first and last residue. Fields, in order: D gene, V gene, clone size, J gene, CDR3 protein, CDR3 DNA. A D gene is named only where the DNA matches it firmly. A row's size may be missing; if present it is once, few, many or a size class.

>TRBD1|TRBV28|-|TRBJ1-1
CASSFSDRGRAFF
TGTGCCAGCAGTTTCTCTGACAGGGGGCGGGCTTTCTTT
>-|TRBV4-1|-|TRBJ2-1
CASSLYSSYNEQFF
TGCGCCAGCAGTTTGTATAGCTCCTACAATGAGCAGTTCTTC
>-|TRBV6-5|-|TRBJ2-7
CASSSSGTAYEQYF
TGTGCCAGCAGTTCCTCCGGGACGGCCTACGAGCAGTACTTC
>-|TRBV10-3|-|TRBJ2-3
CATVGTRGPDTQYF
TGTGCCACTGTGGGAACTAGGGGACCAGATACGCAGTATTTT
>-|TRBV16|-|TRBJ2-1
CASSQTQYNEQFF
TGTGCCAGCAGCCAAACCCAGTACAATGAGCAGTTCTTC
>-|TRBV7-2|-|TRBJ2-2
CASSTYRGGLTGELFF
TGTGCCAGCAGCACCTACAGGGGGGGACTCACCGGGGAGCTGTTTTTT
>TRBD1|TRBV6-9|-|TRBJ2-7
CASSYPGTGGYEQYF
TGTGCCAGCAGTTATCCCGGGACAGGGGGCTACGAGCAGTACTTC
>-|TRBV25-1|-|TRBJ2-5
CASSELPRNRETQYF
TGTGCCAGCAGTGAACTCCCCAGGAATCGGGAGACCCAGTACTTC
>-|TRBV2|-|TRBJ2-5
CASIRGGTPQETQYF
TGTGCCAGCATCAGAGGCGGGACGCCCCAAGAGACCCAGTACTTC
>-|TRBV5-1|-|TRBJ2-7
CASSLDVSSYEQYF
TGCGCCAGCAGCTTGGATGTGAGCTCCTACGAGCAGTACTTC
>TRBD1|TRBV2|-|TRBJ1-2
CASSEAGGRGRGYTF
TGTGCCAGCAGTGAAGCGGGGGGCAGGGGGCGGGGCTACACCTTC
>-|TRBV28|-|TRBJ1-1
CASSPTGRGNTEAFF
TGTGCCAGCAGTCCTACGGGCAGGGGAAACACTGAAGCTTTCTTT
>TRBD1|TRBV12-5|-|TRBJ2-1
CASGPGTGRTNEQFF
TGTGCTAGTGGTCCTGGGACAGGGCGAACCAATGAGCAGTTCTTC
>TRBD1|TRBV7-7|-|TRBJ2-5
CASGTQGVVTQYF
TGTGCCAGCGGTACACAGGGGGTTGTGACCCAGTACTTC
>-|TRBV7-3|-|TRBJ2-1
CASSLGSSYNEQFF
TGTGCCAGCAGCCTCGGGAGCTCCTACAATGAGCAGTTCTTC
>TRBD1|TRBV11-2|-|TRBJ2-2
CASSASGTGRGELFF
TGTGCCAGCAGCGCGTCCGGGACAGGGCGTGGGGAGCTGTTTTTT
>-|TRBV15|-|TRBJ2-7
CATSRDFKRTEQYF
TGTGCCACCAGCAGAGATTTTAAAAGAACCGAGCAGTACTTC
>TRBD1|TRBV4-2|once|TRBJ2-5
CASSHPRQGEGTQYF
TGTGCCAGCAGCCATCCCCGACAGGGTGAAGGGACCCAGTACTTC
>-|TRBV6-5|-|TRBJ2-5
CASSSRGSLATQYF
TGTGCCAGCAGTTCACGGGGTAGTCTTGCGACCCAGTACTTC
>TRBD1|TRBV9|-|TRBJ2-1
CASGGQSSSYNEQFF
TGTGCCAGCGGGGGACAGTCCAGCTCCTACAATGAGCAGTTCTTC
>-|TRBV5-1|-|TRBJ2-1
CASSLGGIPSYNEQFF
TGCGCCAGCAGCTTGGGAGGTATTCCCTCCTACAATGAGCAGTTCTTC
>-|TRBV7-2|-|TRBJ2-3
CASSLATGRGTDTQYF
TGTGCCAGCAGCCTCGCGACGGGCCGGGGCACAGATACGCAGTATTTT
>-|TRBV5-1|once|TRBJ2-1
CASRDSRNNEQFF
TGCGCCAGCAGGGACAGCCGAAACAATGAGCAGTTCTTC
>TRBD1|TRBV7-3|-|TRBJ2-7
CASSSDRGYEQYF
TGTGCCAGCAGCTCTGACAGGGGGTACGAGCAGTACTTC
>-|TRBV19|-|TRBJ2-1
CASSLTVPYNEQFF
TGTGCCAGTAGTTTGACAGTCCCCTACAATGAGCAGTTCTTC
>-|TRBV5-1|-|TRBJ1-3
CASRDSRSGNTIYF
TGCGCCAGCAGGGACAGCCGCTCTGGAAACACCATATATTTT
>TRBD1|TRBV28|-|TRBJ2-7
CASSFWVGQVGGYEQYF
TGTGCCAGCAGTTTTTGGGTCGGACAGGTTGGAGGATACGAGCAGTACTTC
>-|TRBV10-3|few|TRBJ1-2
CAISPILGRGYTF
TGTGCCATCAGTCCAATATTGGGTCGGGGCTACACCTTC
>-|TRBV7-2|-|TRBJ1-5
CASSPRHINQPQHF
TGTGCCAGCAGTCCCAGACACATCAATCAGCCCCAGCATTTT
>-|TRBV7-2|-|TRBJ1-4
CASSPARSEKLFF
TGTGCCAGCAGCCCCGCAAGATCCGAAAAACTGTTTTTT
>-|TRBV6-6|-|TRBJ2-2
CASSSRPQTGELFF
TGTGCCAGCAGTTCTCGCCCACAAACCGGGGAGCTGTTTTTT